One sample yielded the 10 T cell receptor beta chains listed below, sequenced in a study of T cell changes during pregnancy in multiple sclerosis. Assay used: immunoSEQ multiplex PCR; TCRdb lists only in-frame clones, some missing. The sample lists some 87,000 clones; around 92% were seen once. This specimen consisted of peripheral blood, obtained in the first trimester of pregnancy. The receptors originated from a female donor with multiple sclerosis, enrolled in a pregnancy study.

The chain has TRBV7-9 and TRBJ2-5; no reliable D call. The germline gives CDR1 SEHNR, CDR2 FQNEAQ (reference sequence). Trimming took off 5 bases at V and 5 bases at J, with 15 bases between the two ends. The CDR3 has 14 residues. The CDR3: CASSPMGVVETQYF. The CDR3 region has the DNA TGTGCCAGCAGCCCGATGGGCGTGGTGGAGACCCAGTACTTC.

The chain links TRBV28 to TRBJ1-1; D not resolved. The CDR3 is 13 residues long. In germline, CDR1 is MDHEN, CDR2 SYDVKM. V lost 4 bases, J lost 8 bases, and 14 bases lay in between. The CDR3 is CASSSPSVVEAFF. The CDR3 DNA reads TGTGCCAGCAGTTCCCCTTCGGTAGTGGAAGCTTTCTTT. The complete variable domain, with remaining parts taken from reference TRBV28 and TRBJ1-1, reads DVKVTQSSRYLVKRTGEKVFLECVQDMDHENMFWYRQDPGLGLRLIYFSYDVKMKEKGDIPEGYSVSREKKERFSLILESASTNQTSMYLCASSSPSVVEAFFGQGTRLTVV.

CDR3 amino acids: CASSPASGLTSYEQYF. The CDR3 coding sequence is TGCGCCAGCAGCCCGGCATCGGGACTTACGTCCTACGAGCAGTACTTC. The chain joins TRBV5-1 to TRBJ2-7; TRBD2 might be the D (6 bases). The CDR3 runs 16 residues. Germline assignment: CDR1 SGHRS and CDR2 YFSETQ. The V gene lost 4 bases and the J gene lost 1 base, with 18 bases spanning the gap. The complete variable domain, with remaining parts taken from reference TRBV5-1 and TRBJ2-7, reads KAGVTQTPRYLIKTRGQQVTLSCSPISGHRSVSWYQQTPGQGLQFLFEYFSETQRNKGNFPGRFSGRQFSNSRSEMNVSTLELGDSALYLCASSPASGLTSYEQYFGPGTRLTVT.

CDR3 protein: CASSFGWGGYNEQFF. The CDR3 coding sequence is TGTGCCAGCAGCTTCGGCTGGGGGGGATACAATGAGCAGTTCTTC. The rearrangement joins TRBV7-9 to TRBJ2-1, with 7 nucleotides matching TRBD2. The germline V gene has CDR1 SEHNR and CDR2 FQNEAQ (reference sequence). V was pared by 3 bases and J by 4 bases, with 6 bases of the junction left unmatched. The CDR3 has 15 residues.

The chain couples TRBV6-6 to TRBJ2-7, with 8 bases aligning to TRBD1. The CDR3 has 13 residues. V shed 7 bases and J 3 bases; nucleotides not matched to a gene: 5. Looked up from germline, CDR1 is MNHNY and CDR2 is SVGAGI (reference sequence). CDR3 region: CASTGGGHYEQYF. The CDR3 DNA reads TGTGCCAGCACAGGGGGCGGCCACTACGAGCAGTACTTC.

The chain is built from TRBV4-3 and TRBJ2-7, with TRBD1 matching over 7 bases. CDR3 length equals 15 residues. Trimming cost V 0 bases and J 1 base; bases outside gene matches: 3. The germline gives CDR1 LGHNA, CDR2 YSLEER. CDR3 sequence reads: CASSQDDRASYEQYF. The DNA of the CDR3 is TGCGCCAGCAGCCAAGATGACAGGGCTTCCTACGAGCAGTACTTC.

J is TRBJ2-3 and V is TRBV6-1; TRBD2 might be the D (6 bases). The germline gives CDR1 MNHNS, CDR2 SASEGT. This CDR3 region has 14 residues. Trimming cost V 4 bases and J 5 bases, with 13 bases left between them. CDR3 residues: CASSVTSSEDTQYF. The CDR3, as DNA: TGTGCCAGCAGTGTCACTAGCTCGGAAGATACGCAGTATTTT.

This chain links TRBV7-9 with TRBJ1-1; maybe TRBD1 (6 bases). This CDR3 contains 14 residues. Trimming removed 5 bases from V and 1 base from J, with 11 bases in between. Germline V gives CDR1 SEHNR, CDR2 FQNEAQ (reference sequence). CDR3 DNA sequence: TGTGCCAGCAGCATAGACAGGAGGAACACTGAAGCTTTCTTT. Translated, it gives CASSIDRRNTEAFF. Looking up the rest from reference TRBV7-9 and TRBJ1-1 gives the full variable domain: DTGVSQNPRHKITKRGQNVTFRCDPISEHNRLYWYRQTLGQGPEFLTYFQNEAQLEKSRLLSDRFSAERPKGSFSTLEIQRTEQGDSAMYLCASSIDRRNTEAFFGQGTRLTVV.

V and J are TRBV19 and TRBJ2-1; D call uncertain. With 6 bases removed from V and 3 bases from J, the gap between germline ends came to 9 bases. The CDR3 totals 13 residues. The germline V gene has CDR1 LNHDA and CDR2 SQIVND (reference sequence). The CDR3 bases are TGTGCCAGTAGCCCCAACTTCTACAATGAGCAGTTCTTC. It yields the protein CASSPNFYNEQFF.

The gene calls are TRBV7-9 and TRBJ2-7, with 9 nucleotides matching TRBD1. V shed 5 bases and J 1 base; nucleotides not matched to a gene: 3. The CDR3 is 14 residues long. The germline gives CDR1 SEHNR, CDR2 FQNEAQ (reference sequence). The CDR3: CASSPGTGSYEQYF. The CDR3 nucleotides read TGTGCCAGCAGCCCCGGGACAGGGTCCTACGAGCAGTACTTC.